This record looks at one T cell receptor beta chain sequence and its context. Its antigen is still unknown. The sample holds no much larger clone one base away, and base qualities are not on file. This sample is drawn from a study of cytomegalovirus exposure and HLA in healthy donors (dated by TCRdb to 2016 to 2017). Background on the whole study: In an earlier analysis of some 550 of the donors, around 300 Gb of sequence data and approximately 100 million unique TCR beta sequences from about 179 million T cells were reported. In an earlier analysis of roughly 540 of the donors, high-throughput TCR beta sequencing was used to judge whether each TCR beta V gene segment behaved as functional or pseudogenic. In the later analysis, no new phenotypic data were used to find candidate immune exposures; instead, reliance was placed on TCR beta sequences and their occurrence across donors. The study aimed to test whether cataloging public T cell receptors could reveal signatures of past pathogen exposure. The T cell repertoires of some 700 subjects were profiled by immunosequencing and related to cytomegalovirus serostatus. An early release covering roughly 640 HLA-typed donors comprised about 310 gigabases of sequencing data and around 86 million unique TCR sequences. Donor age, sex, ethnicity and CMV serostatus were compiled alongside the repertoire data. In a later analysis, previously published TCR beta repertoires from several hundred donors were re-analyzed and high-resolution HLA genotyping was added so that TCR occurrence patterns could be studied. Four or five DR-DQ haplotypes were handled as single units for association and clustering because linkage in the cohort was strong. Among roughly 400 genotyped donors of the cohort, an average of around 240,000 unique TCR beta nucleotide sequences were sequenced per donor, about a sixth of them non-productive. High-throughput TCR immunosequencing, statistical association of individual TCRs with disease status, and machine learning were combined to predict cytomegalovirus infection status. The number of donors typed differed by locus, with 629-630 for A, B, C, DRB1 and DQB1, around 500 for DQA1, over 600 for DPA1, and 450 to 480 for DPB1. The genetic ancestry cluster associated with self-reported Caucasian donors included 65% to 90% of the roughly 400 genotyped donors. A later genetic analysis took genome-wide SNP genotypes for 398 of the 666 donors and used that subset as a discovery cohort. Every discovery cohort repertoire had been produced on one sequencing platform. Class I and class II HLA loci were covered by the typing at four-digit resolution. A separate validation cohort of 100 to 150 different subjects was used in addition to the roughly 670-subject first cohort. What the study reported, not specific to this receptor: The classifier was reported to diagnose cytomegalovirus status with high specificity and sensitivity in both the original cohort and the validation cohort. An association between a missense DCLRE1C variant and V-gene and J-gene trimming of TCR beta chains was found in a later genetic analysis and replicated in an independent cohort. An earlier analysis of around 540 of the donors showed that most TCR beta V segments appeared in productive rearrangements either about 87% or about 30% of the time, which broadly matched IMGT annotations. A further reported finding was that TCR beta sequences accurately predicted the HLA-A and HLA-B alleles for most subjects in the first cohort. Because the 87-base-pair reads could not distinguish some IMGT-functional V segments, including TRBV6-2 and TRBV6-3, those segments were excluded. Correlated functional status among segregating V segments might be attributable to linkage disequilibrium, but an unknown experimental factor could not be ruled out. A later genetic analysis reported fewer N-insertions in productive TCRs among donors in an Asian-associated ancestry cluster than the approximately 670-donor mean. Presence/absence analyses assumed roughly uniform sequencing depth across donors, an assumption that may not hold. Only TCR beta chains were sequenced in this cohort, and the absence of alpha or paired-chain data limited detectable features. In the study, around 150 TCR beta chains were listed as associated with cytomegalovirus. A later analysis found that TCR association rates varied across HLA loci, with DRB1 alleles showing the most associated TCRs and HLA-C alleles the fewest. For the cohort, immune exposure information was limited to CMV serostatus. While some public TCRs were present in many individuals, most TCR sequences turned up only very rarely across donors. It was suggested by the authors that the approach could potentially be generalized to other disease states and immunological phenotypes. The sequencing pipeline was judged likely to have produced a cluster of highly shared sequence variants as a technical artifact. Because HLA typing was unavailable for some donors at each locus, only the typed subset was used in association tests. In a later analysis, most CMV-associated TCR beta chains were found to appear HLA-restricted, with HLA associations seemingly driven largely by CMV exposure. Because counts were too low, about 15 rarely observed V segments, including chromosome 9 orphons, were left out of the earlier analysis of roughly 600 of the donors. A later analysis reported that several top co-occurrence clusters appeared linked to parvovirus B19, influenza, CMV and Epstein-Barr virus. Assigning TCR associations to individual alleles was difficult when HLA alleles, especially DR and DQ, strongly co-occurred. In a later analysis, HLA-associated TCR beta chains showed more clonal expansion and lower generation probabilities than non-associated chains that were equally common. Three of the identified cytomegalovirus-associated TCR beta chains were confirmed in vitro to be specific for cytomegalovirus antigens. Specific HLA alleles were associated with 15,000 to 20,000 TCR beta sequences at a false discovery rate of 0.05 in a later analysis.

Per the germline V gene, MNHNS is the CDR1 and SASEGT is the CDR2. The germline V and J ends show losses of 10 bases and 4 bases respectively, and no gene match explains 5 bases of the junction. The CDR3 covers 14 residues, taking in both the cysteine and the phenylalanine. Only the CDR3 part of the read is kept: 42 bases, read in frame from the first base. Libraries were made using the immunoSEQ multiplex PCR assay. For the multiplex PCR, a mixture combining 60 forward primers for TCR Vbeta segments and 13 reverse primers for TCR Jbeta segments was used. The CDR3 region of rearranged TCR beta genes was amplified from genomic DNA with a multiplex PCR assay. Amplified TCR beta libraries were sequenced as 87-base-pair reads on the Illumina HiSeq System. For the original study's pipeline: A later analysis counted about 80 million unique TCR beta chains across the 666 repertoires, and 10 million to 11 million of these chains were shared by at least two donors. A nearest-neighbor algorithm error-corrected the raw reads and collapsed the reads into unique sequences, merging closely related sequences to remove PCR and sequencing errors. Alignment of CDR3 sequences to IMGT reference sequences was used to assign V, D and J gene segments. For a sequence to be retained, a match of at least six nucleotides to both a V gene segment and a J gene segment was required. A rearrangement was called productive if the CDR3 had no stop codons and remained in frame with V and J, and every other rearrangement was called non-productive. CDR3 was defined by IMGT convention, running from the second conserved V-encoded cysteine to the conserved J-encoded phenylalanine. The earlier analysis of 450 to 750 of the donors excluded any sequence lacking an unambiguous match to a single V gene segment. An earlier analysis of a few hundred of the donors called V segments functional above 56.7% productive rearrangements and segregating when the between-donor standard deviation exceeded 5%. A statistical classification framework was built for diagnosing cytomegalovirus status from the catalog of TCR beta chain sequences. In a later analysis, V and J genes were assigned by comparing TCR nucleotide sequences against IMGT/GENE-DB human TR gene sequences. The TCRdist pipeline was used in a later analysis to assign CDR3 sequences and most-parsimonious VDJ recombination scenarios. In a later analysis, every TCR beta chain was defined by the combination of its CDR3 amino acid sequence and its V-gene family, and reads without a unique V-gene family were dropped. A later analysis removed 592 highly shared, low-generation-probability nucleotide sequences to deal with suspected cross-contamination and a sequencing artifact. For each public chain, a later analysis derived a clonal expansion index from normalized ranks of inferred template counts within each repertoire. Generation probabilities in a later analysis came from a VDJ recombination model fitted to out-of-frame rearrangements, and those results were checked against IGoR. In a later analysis, TCR-TCR, TCR-HLA and TCR-CMV co-occurrence was scored with hypergeometric tests, and a repertoire-size bias correction was applied to TCR pairs. In a later analysis, false discovery rates were estimated by permuting HLA or CMV assignments 20 times. In a later analysis, co-occurring TCRs were grouped using DBSCAN, with TCRdist sequence similarity added in when clustering inside HLA-allele-positive subsets. For co-occurrence clustering, repertoires with fewer than 30,000 or more than 120,000 public chains were excluded, along with four or five repertoires with anomalous nucleotide sharing. TCRdb mirrors the immuneACCESS table, restricted to in-frame sequences. Some clones are absent from its copies; in checked studies, under half trace to an unresolved V gene, and the reason for the others is unknown. V, J and clone size derive from that table, while D and trimming were established from the DNA sequence. Across this sample there are some 120,000 clones, with around 75% seen only once. The biggest ten clones account for 1.6% of the sample.

The cohort comprised some 730 healthy bone marrow donors. All cohort members were sampled while nominally healthy, although unrecorded immune exposures were likely present. The donor tested CMV seronegative and was one of the 352 seronegative cohort members. Each donor provided a peripheral blood sample, and peripheral blood mononuclear cells were used for TCR beta sequencing. Genomic DNA was extracted from the blood cell samples with the Qiagen DNeasy Blood Extraction Kit. This clonotype was sampled from a woman in her late teens or twenties in good health and CMV-seronegative. Here the chain combines TRBV6-1 and TRBJ2-1; 12 of the junction bases match TRBD2. The source material was PBMCs. The CDR3 amino acid sequence is: CATRLAGAYNEQFF. In nucleotide form, the sequence is TGTGCCACCCGACTAGCGGGGGCGTACAATGAGCAGTTCTTC.